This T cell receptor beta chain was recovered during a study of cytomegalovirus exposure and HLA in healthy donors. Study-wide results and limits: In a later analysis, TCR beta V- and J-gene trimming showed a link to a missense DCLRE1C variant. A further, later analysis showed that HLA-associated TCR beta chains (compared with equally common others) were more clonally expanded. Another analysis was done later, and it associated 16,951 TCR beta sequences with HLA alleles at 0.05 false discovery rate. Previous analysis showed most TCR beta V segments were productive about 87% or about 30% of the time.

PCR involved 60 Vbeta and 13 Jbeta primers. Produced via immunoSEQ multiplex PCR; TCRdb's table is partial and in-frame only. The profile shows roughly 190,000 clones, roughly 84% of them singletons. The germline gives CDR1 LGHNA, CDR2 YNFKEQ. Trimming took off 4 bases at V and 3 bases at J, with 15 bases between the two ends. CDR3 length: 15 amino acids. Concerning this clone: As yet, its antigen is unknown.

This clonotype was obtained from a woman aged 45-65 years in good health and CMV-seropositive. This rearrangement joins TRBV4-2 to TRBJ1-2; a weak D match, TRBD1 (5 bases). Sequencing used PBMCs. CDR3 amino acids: CASSLSYGTDYGYTF. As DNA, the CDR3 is TGTGCCAGCAGCCTGTCATACGGGACTGACTATGGCTACACCTTC.